This is a list of T cell receptor beta chains from one sample in a study of blood T cell repertoires in COVID-19. The assay was immunoSEQ multiplex PCR, and TCRdb's table has in-frame clones only and misses some. The profile covers 53,000 or so clones, with approximately 90% appearing a single time and 3% to 3.5% taken by the ten largest. Sequences were obtained from peripheral blood. All receptors derive from a human donor in a cohort sampled during active COVID-19. Each CDR3 is given with its conserved first and last residue. D genes are given only for firm matches. Part of the rows lack a size; the others show once, few, many or a class for expanded clones.

TRBJ2-2 . . TRBV6-5 CASSYGVRGIAGELFF TGTGCCAGCAGTTACGGGGTGAGAGGGATCGCCGGGGAGCTGTTTTTT
TRBJ2-3 . TRBD1 TRBV5-4 CASSQRDRSSTDTQYF TGTGCCAGCAGCCAACGGGACAGGTCTAGCACAGATACGCAGTATTTT
TRBJ1-1 . . TRBV6-5 CASSSEGLYTEAFF TGTGCCAGCAGCTCGGAGGGATTATACACTGAAGCTTTCTTT
TRBJ2-5 . . TRBV6-2/TRBV6-3 CASSKFRGAETQYF TGTGCCAGCAGCAAATTCAGGGGAGCGGAGACCCAGTACTTC
TRBJ2-3 . TRBD1 TRBV5-1 CASKKSGQSTDTQYF TGCGCCAGCAAAAAATCGGGACAGAGCACAGATACGCAGTATTTT
TRBJ2-1 . TRBD2 TRBV19 CASSIRSSGRHEQFF TGTGCCAGTAGTATAAGGTCTAGCGGGAGGCATGAGCAGTTCTTC
TRBJ1-1 . . TRBV28 CASRVPGHLNTEAFF TGTGCCAGCAGGGTTCCGGGACATCTGAACACTGAAGCTTTCTTT
TRBJ2-3 . TRBD1 TRBV27 CASSPIRQGSTDTQYF TGTGCCAGCAGCCCCATCAGACAGGGAAGCACAGATACGCAGTATTTT
TRBJ1-4 . . TRBV9 CASSVGQGSEKLFF TGTGCCAGCAGCGTAGGGCAGGGAAGCGAAAAACTGTTTTTT
TRBJ2-2 . . TRBV21-1 CASSRGTGGANTGELFF TGTGCCAGCAGCAGAGGAACAGGGGGCGCGAACACCGGGGAGCTGTTTTTT
TRBJ1-2 . . TRBV4-1 CASSPPGVGDGYTF TGCGCCAGCAGCCCTCCCGGTGTTGGTGATGGCTACACCTTC
TRBJ2-2 once . TRBV24-1 CATSDHREWRELFF TGTGCCACCAGTGACCACAGGGAGTGGCGGGAGCTGTTTTTT
TRBJ1-4 once . TRBV2 CASKITDREKLFF TGTGCCAGCAAAATAACAGATCGAGAAAAACTGTTTTTT
TRBJ1-6 . TRBD1 TRBV6-5 CASSRGTEDSPLHF TGTGCCAGCAGCCGAGGGACAGAGGATTCACCCCTCCACTTT
TRBJ1-2 . TRBD1 TRBV2 CASRTEGQGDGYTF TGTGCCAGCAGGACGGAGGGACAGGGAGATGGCTACACCTTC